Listed here are 31 T cell receptor beta chains from one sample, sequenced in a study of T cell responses to AZD1222 COVID-19 vaccine. Only in-frame clones appear in the TCRdb table, and some are missing; sequencing was by immunoSEQ multiplex PCR. Among about 180,000 clones listed, 88% were seen once. The material was peripheral blood, obtained 28 days after the second AZD1222 dose. Source of these receptors: an adult who received the AZD1222 COVID-19 vaccine.

This sequence joins TRBV3-1 (or the pseudogene TRBV3-2) and TRBJ1-1; no definite D call. The CDR3 sequence is 13 residues long. The V end lost 0 bases, the J end lost 10 bases, and 12 bases lay between the germline ends. The V gene's germline CDR1 is LGHDT and CDR2 YNNKEL (reference sequence). Here the CDR3 DNA reads TGTGCCAGCAGCCAAGATAAGATGTCTAGAGCTTTCTTT. It yields the protein CASSQDKMSRAFF.

The genes are TRBV7-2 and TRBJ2-1; D unclear. CDR3 size: 17 residues. The V and J ends lost 1 base and 4 bases respectively, with 17 bases between them. Per germline, CDR1 SGHTA and CDR2 FQGNSA. The CDR3 nucleotides read TGTGCCAGCAGCTTAGGGAGTGGGCCAGGTGCTTACAATGAGCAGTTCTTC. Its translation is CASSLGSGPGAYNEQFF.

This clone was recorded once. This rearrangement joins TRBV5-1 to TRBJ2-5; the match to TRBD1 covers 10 bases. Trimming cost V 0 bases and J 4 bases; bases outside gene matches: 0. The germline gives CDR1 SGHRS, CDR2 YFSETQ. The CDR3 covers 14 residues. CDR3: CASSLGQGAETQYF. CDR3 coding DNA: TGCGCCAGCAGCTTGGGACAGGGGGCAGAGACCCAGTACTTC.

The rearrangement joins TRBV5-8 to TRBJ2-7, with unresolved D. The length of the CDR3 is 15 residues. V lost 0 bases to trimming and J lost 2 bases, with 12 bases between them. The germline CDR1 and CDR2 sequences are SGHTS and YDEGEE. As DNA, the CDR3 is TGTGCCAGCAGCTTGGCAGCGCCCTCCGCCTACGAGCAGTACTTC. Its protein is CASSLAAPSAYEQYF.

J is TRBJ2-3 and V is TRBV27; 10 nucleotides agree with TRBD1. The CDR3 has 15 residues. Germline lookup yields CDR1 MNHEY and CDR2 SMNVEV (reference sequence). The J segment lost 3 bases and the V segment lost 5 bases, leaving 5 bases of the junction unmatched. The CDR3 DNA is TGTGCCAGCAGTACGACAGGGGGCAAAACAGATACGCAGTATTTT. Protein product: CASSTTGGKTDTQYF.

CDR3 region: CAIKGNDSYNEQFF. CDR3 nucleotide sequence: TGTGCCATCAAAGGCAATGACTCCTACAATGAGCAGTTCTTC. The chain combines TRBV10-3 with TRBJ2-1; D remains ambiguous. The CDR3 extends over 14 amino acids. CDR1 is ENHRY and CDR2 is SYGVKD in the germline V gene. V shed 7 bases and J shed 0 bases, with 10 bases lying between them.

The chain joins TRBV19 to TRBJ2-2, with no clear D. Germline V lookup: CDR1 LNHDA, CDR2 SQIVND (reference sequence). This CDR3 is 12 amino acids long. V shed 7 bases and J shed 6 bases, with 9 bases lying between them. Written as DNA, the CDR3 is TGTGCCAGTATGGCAGATGCCGGGGAGCTGTTTTTT. Translating gives CASMADAGELFF.

This sequence joins TRBV18 and TRBJ1-2; 7 bases align to TRBD1. Germline V gives CDR1 KGHSH, CDR2 LQKENI. V dropped 6 bases and J dropped 2; count of bases not matched to a gene: 12. The CDR3 has 16 amino acids. CDR3 DNA sequence: TGTGCCAGCTCGCCCCTGGAGCGGACAGGCAACTATGGCTACACCTTC. This encodes CASSPLERTGNYGYTF.

The chain is built from TRBV27 and TRBJ2-1, with D maybe TRBD2 (6 bases). The germline V gene encodes CDR1 MNHEY and CDR2 SMNVEV (reference sequence). Trimming removed 6 bases at V and 7 bases at J, with 16 bases between. The CDR3 is 14 residues long. The CDR3 sequence: CASSSRLGTNEQFF. In DNA, the CDR3 is TGTGCCAGCAGCTCCCGACTAGGTACTAATGAGCAGTTCTTC.

The chain recombines TRBV28 with TRBJ2-1; 8 positions agree with TRBD1. The CDR3 covers 15 residues. Germline-derived CDR1 and CDR2 are MDHEN and SYDVKM. V trimming: 4 bases; J trimming: 3 bases; junction bases outside the gene matches: 5. The CDR3 DNA reads TGTGCCAGCAGTTCCCCGGACAGGGTCTACAATGAGCAGTTCTTC. This encodes CASSSPDRVYNEQFF.

This chain uses TRBV28 with TRBJ2-7; 8 bases align to TRBD1. This CDR3 spans 15 amino acids. CDR1 MDHEN and CDR2 SYDVKM come from the germline V gene. Trimming removed 4 bases from V and 3 bases from J; junction bases left unmatched: 8. CDR3 sequence: CASSSTGTGHYEQYF. Here the CDR3 DNA reads TGTGCCAGCAGTTCCACCGGGACAGGCCACTACGAGCAGTACTTC.

The V gene is TRBV7-3, the J gene TRBJ2-2, with a tentative D call TRBD1 (5 bases). Trimming left V 2 bases short and J 7 bases short, with 17 bases between. Germline V lookup: CDR1 SGHTA, CDR2 FQGTGA. This CDR3 spans 16 amino acids. CDR3 loop: CASSLSRVDQGGELFF. The CDR3 region has the DNA TGTGCCAGCAGCTTATCAAGGGTAGACCAGGGCGGGGAGCTGTTTTTT.

V usage is TRBV24-1 and J usage is TRBJ2-3; TRBD2 might be the D (6 bases). V was clipped by 6 bases and J by 4 bases, with 10 bases between them. The CDR3 is 13 amino acids. Per germline, CDR1 KGHDR and CDR2 SFDVKD. This chain's CDR3 is CATSSGEADTQYF. DNA for the CDR3: TGTGCCACCAGTTCTGGGGAGGCAGATACGCAGTATTTT.

The rearrangement joins TRBV5-1 to TRBJ2-7; D is ambiguous. V was cut by 4 bases and J by 12 bases, with 14 bases left in between. From germline, CDR1 is SGHRS and CDR2 YFSETQ. The CDR3 runs to 11 residues. CDR3 residues: CASSLGENRYF. CDR3 DNA: TGCGCCAGCAGCCTGGGTGAGAACAGGTACTTC.

This chain joins TRBV9 and TRBJ2-3, with D possibly matching TRBD2 (7 bases). The V and J ends lost 4 bases and 4 bases respectively, with 13 bases between them. CDR3 length: 14 residues. Germline V CDR1 and CDR2: SGDLS, YYNGEE. The CDR3: CASSPRGASDTQYF. The CDR3 nucleotides read TGTGCCAGCAGCCCCCGGGGGGCGTCAGATACGCAGTATTTT.

This chain links TRBV9 with TRBJ2-3; possibly TRBD2 for D (5 bases). This CDR3 contains 15 residues. Germline V gene data show CDR1 as SGDLS and CDR2 as YYNGEE. Trimming took 4 bases from V and 0 from J, leaving 12 bases between them. The CDR3 DNA reads TGTGCCAGCAGCTCGACGGGAACCAGCACAGATACGCAGTATTTT. It specifies CASSSTGTSTDTQYF.

The chain links TRBV2 to TRBJ2-1; 10 positions match TRBD1. V trimming: 7 bases; J trimming: 7 bases; junction bases outside the gene matches: 10. CDR3 length equals 15 residues. The germline gives CDR1 SNHLY, CDR2 FYNNEI. The CDR3 bases are TGTGCCAGCATCCAAGACAGGGGGCTAGGGAATGAGCAGTTCTTC. Its translation: CASIQDRGLGNEQFF.

The V call is TRBV3-1 (or the pseudogene TRBV3-2), the J call TRBJ2-1; D may match TRBD1 or TRBD2 (5 bases each). Trimming took off 3 bases at V and 9 bases at J, with 12 bases between the two ends. The CDR3 runs to 13 residues. Per germline, CDR1 LGHDT and CDR2 YNNKEL (reference sequence). This chain's CDR3 is CASSHRRGGEQFF. DNA for the CDR3: TGTGCCAGCAGCCATCGACGGGGCGGTGAGCAGTTCTTC.

This chain connects TRBV28 to TRBJ1-6; tentatively, D is TRBD1 (6 bases). The V gene lost 2 bases and the J gene lost 5 bases, with 10 bases spanning the gap. From germline, CDR1 is MDHEN and CDR2 SYDVKM. This CDR3 spans 15 amino acids. The CDR3 region is CASSLGGRDNSPLHF. CDR3 nucleotides: TGTGCCAGCAGTTTAGGGGGCAGGGATAATTCACCCCTCCACTTT.

The genes are TRBV2 and TRBJ1-5, with D possibly matching TRBD1 (5 bases). The CDR3 has 15 amino acids. The germline gives CDR1 SNHLY, CDR2 FYNNEI. Trimming pared 3 bases from V and 2 bases from J, leaving 11 bases between. The CDR3 loop reads CASSDAGNRNQPQHF. CDR3 sequence (DNA): TGTGCCAGCAGTGATGCAGGGAATCGCAATCAGCCCCAGCATTTT.

This chain links TRBV19 with TRBJ2-1, with no clear D. CDR1 is LNHDA, CDR2 SQIVND, per germline (reference sequence). This CDR3 has 14 amino acids. Trimming took 4 bases from V and 0 from J, leaving 7 bases between them. CDR3 region: CASSRLSSYNEQFF. CDR3 nucleotide sequence: TGTGCCAGTAGTAGGCTCAGCTCCTACAATGAGCAGTTCTTC.

V usage is TRBV9 and J usage is TRBJ2-7; TRBD2 agrees at 9 bases. With 0 bases clipped from V and 5 bases from J, the junction kept 6 bases outside the gene matches. This CDR3 comprises 15 residues. Germline CDR1 is SGDLS and CDR2 is YYNGEE. CDR3 DNA: TGTGCCAGCAGCGTAGGGTCTAGCGGGACCAACGAGCAGTACTTC. Translated, it gives CASSVGSSGTNEQYF.

The chain joins TRBV5-1 to TRBJ1-6; tentatively, D is TRBD1 (5 bases). The CDR3 covers 14 residues. CDR1 is SGHRS, CDR2 YFSETQ, per germline. V shed 3 bases and J shed 8 bases, with 12 bases lying between them. CDR3 in amino acids: CASSSDSLYSPLHF. In nucleotides, the CDR3 is TGCGCCAGCAGCTCCGACAGCCTATATTCACCCCTCCACTTT.

Notes on this clone: Additional DNA sequences in this sample encode the identical CDR3. This chain uses TRBV18 with TRBJ2-7, with 7 bases lining up with TRBD1. The CDR3 length is 14 residues. V lost 0 bases, J lost 2 bases, and 1 base stayed unmatched. Germline loops: CDR1 KGHSH, CDR2 LQKENI. In DNA, the CDR3 is TGTGCCAGCTCACCACCGGGACAGACCTACGAGCAGTACTTC. Translated: CASSPPGQTYEQYF.

V and J are TRBV7-2 and TRBJ1-2; D gene ambiguous. Trimming shortened V by 7 bases and J by 0 bases, and 9 bases separated the two germline ends. CDR3 length: 13 residues. Per the germline V gene, CDR1 is SGHTA and CDR2 is FQGNSA. Here the CDR3 DNA reads TGTGCCAGCATTGCCCCTTCTAACTATGGCTACACCTTC. Translating it yields CASIAPSNYGYTF.

V and J are TRBV7-3 and TRBJ2-1; the D gene is possibly TRBD2 (6 bases). CDR1 and CDR2 (germline): SGHTA, FQGTGA. The length of the CDR3 is 12 residues. The V end lost 1 base, the J end lost 9 bases, and 7 bases lay between the germline ends. As DNA, the CDR3 is TGTGCCAGCAGCTTAATGGGGGGTGAGCAGTTCTTC. Translated: CASSLMGGEQFF. The full variable domain, in which reference TRBV7-3 and TRBJ2-1 provide the parts outside the CDR3, is GAGVSQTPSNKVTEKGKYVELRCDPISGHTALYWYRQSLGQGPEFLIYFQGTGAADDSGLPNDRFFAVRPEGSVSTLKIQRTERGDSAVYLCASSLMGGEQFFGPGTRLTVL.

This chain connects TRBV28 to TRBJ1-5; perhaps TRBD1 as D (6 bases). Trimming cost V 2 bases and J 7 bases, with 9 bases left between them. The CDR3 covers 13 residues. Germline loops: CDR1 MDHEN, CDR2 SYDVKM. The CDR3 here is CASSLVGAQPQHF. DNA for the CDR3: TGTGCCAGCAGTTTAGTGGGGGCACAGCCCCAGCATTTT.

V and J are TRBV7-2 and TRBJ1-5; 8 positions match TRBD1. J gave up 7 bases and V 1 base, and 3 bases lay outside the gene matches. This CDR3 comprises 14 residues. Germline CDR1 reads SGHTA; CDR2 reads FQGNSA. The CDR3 DNA reads TGTGCCAGCAGCTTAGGGCAGGGGGCCCAGCCCCAGCATTTT. Encoded protein: CASSLGQGAQPQHF.

CDR3 protein: CASRTPSTDTQYF. The CDR3 nucleotides are TGTGCCAGTCGAACGCCTAGCACAGATACGCAGTATTTT. The chain is built from TRBV19 and TRBJ2-3, with D hard to call. Trimming removed 8 bases from V and 0 bases from J, with 9 bases in between. The CDR3 loop spans 13 amino acids. The germline CDR1 and CDR2 sequences are LNHDA and SQIVND (reference sequence).

The genes are TRBV28 and TRBJ2-5; D ambiguous. Germline CDR1 MDHEN, CDR2 SYDVKM. Deletions cut 2 bases from V and 2 bases from J, with 12 bases between. The length of the CDR3 is 15 residues. Here the CDR3 reads CASSLLWAGQETQYF. The CDR3 DNA sequence: TGTGCCAGCAGTTTACTGTGGGCAGGACAAGAGACCCAGTACTTC.

The CDR3 nucleotides are TGTGCCAGCAGCTTAAAAATGAACACTGAAGCTTTCTTT. Translation gives CASSLKMNTEAFF. The chain recombines TRBV11-3 with TRBJ1-1; D is ambiguous. CDR1 is SGHNT and CDR2 is YENEEA in the germline V gene. Trimming cost V 2 bases and J 0 bases, with 4 bases left between them. The CDR3 length is 13 residues.